Following are 20 T cell receptor beta chains from one sample sequenced in a study of CD8 T cells in Susac syndrome (dated by TCRdb to about 2019). Libraries came from the immunoSEQ multiplex PCR assay. RNA was extracted with the RNeasy kit and about 0.45 to 1 ug was reverse transcribed using random hexamers. TCRdb trimmed public reads at Q25 via fastp, called clones via MiXCR and kept in-frame beta chains. Every CDR3 protein is listed once, alongside the most common genes and DNA of its rows. Counted in this sample were around 200,000 distinct CDR3 sequences; approximately 94% of them appeared once. The biggest ten clones account for about 0.093% of the sample. Sequencing was done on a sample of CD4+ T cells from PBMCs. These receptors all stem from a human donor with multiple sclerosis.

This chain uses TRBV7-3 with TRBJ2-2; no firm D call. The CDR3 loop spans 13 amino acids. Trimming stripped 7 bases from V and 4 bases from J, with 10 bases between. Germline V gene lookup returns CDR1 SGHTA and CDR2 FQGTGA. The CDR3 sequence is CASTPDPTGELFF. DNA of the CDR3: TGTGCCAGCACCCCCGACCCCACCGGGGAGCTGTTTTTT.

The chain is built from TRBV12-3 or TRBV12-4 and TRBJ2-1; tentatively, D is TRBD1 or TRBD2 (5 bases each). The CDR3 length is 14 residues. Trimming took off 5 bases at V and 4 bases at J, with 12 bases between the two ends. The CDR3 region is CASSMGGTYNEQFF. The CDR3 DNA sequence: TGTGCCAGCAGTATGGGTGGGACGTACAATGAGCAGTTCTTC.

This rearrangement joins TRBV13 to TRBJ2-7, with 7 nucleotides matching TRBD2. Germline assignment: CDR1 PRHDT and CDR2 FYEKMQ (reference sequence). The CDR3 has 15 amino acids. V dropped 5 bases and J dropped 0; count of bases not matched to a gene: 7. CDR3 sequence (DNA): TGTGCCAGCAGCCCCTATAGCGGGCGCTCCTACGAGCAGTACTTC. Residues: CASSPYSGRSYEQYF.

The chain couples TRBV4-2 to TRBJ2-2, with D unclear. Trimming removed 0 bases at V and 5 bases at J, with 7 bases between. Germline values: CDR1 LGHNA, CDR2 YNFKEQ. This CDR3 has 14 amino acids. The CDR3 loop is CASSQDSATGELFF. The DNA for the CDR3 is TGTGCCAGCAGCCAAGATTCAGCGACCGGGGAGCTGTTTTTT.

The chain couples TRBV20-1 to TRBJ2-3; the D gene is possibly TRBD2 (7 bases). With 3 bases removed from V and 2 bases from J, the gap between germline ends came to 18 bases. CDR3 size: 16 residues. Germline V gene lookup returns CDR1 DFQATT and CDR2 SNEGSKA (reference sequence). The DNA of the CDR3 is TGCAGTGCTAGCGGGGGGCCAAACTACCACACAGATACGCAGTATTTT. Its protein product is CSASGGPNYHTDTQYF.

This chain joins TRBV12-3 or TRBV12-4 and TRBJ2-7; 12 nucleotides align to TRBD2. This CDR3 spans 15 amino acids. The V gene end was trimmed by 4 bases and the J gene end by 3 bases; junction bases not matched to a gene: 4. CDR3 sequence reads: CASSSGTSGLYEQYF. In DNA form, the CDR3 reads TGTGCCAGCAGTTCAGGGACTAGCGGGCTCTACGAGCAGTACTTC.

The gene calls are TRBV20-1 and TRBJ2-3; 10 bases line up with TRBD2. The CDR3 runs 14 residues. J gave up 7 bases and V 0 bases, and 4 bases lay outside the gene matches. CDR1 is DFQATT, CDR2 SNEGSKA, per germline (reference sequence). CDR3 DNA: TGCAGTGCTAGAGATCCAGCGGGGGGGCATACGCAGTATTTT. Its translation: CSARDPAGGHTQYF.

V is TRBV7-2 and J is TRBJ2-5, with 14 bases identical to TRBD2. Germline CDR1 SGHTA, CDR2 FQGNSA. This CDR3 spans 17 amino acids. The junction had 5 bases not matched to a gene; V was cut back by 4 bases and J by 1 base. This chain's CDR3 is CASSYGTSGGLQETQYF. DNA for the CDR3: TGTGCCAGCAGCTACGGGACTAGCGGGGGCCTCCAAGAGACCCAGTACTTC.

The chain couples TRBV12-3 or TRBV12-4 to TRBJ2-1, with TRBD2 as a possible D gene (6 bases). Trimming stripped 6 bases from V and 14 bases from J, with 17 bases between. The CDR3 loop spans 12 amino acids. CDR3 amino acids: CASRRAGSKEFF. CDR3 DNA: TGTGCCAGCAGACGTGCCGGGAGTAAGGAGTTCTTC.

J is TRBJ2-7 and V is TRBV29-1; 10 positions agree with TRBD2. This CDR3 is built from 14 residues. V lost 6 bases and J lost 5; bases outside the gene matches: 10. Germline V gene lookup returns CDR1 SQVTM and CDR2 ANQGSEA. The CDR3 region has the DNA TGCAGCGTCTACGGGGGACTAGCGACCAACGAGCAGTACTTC. It encodes CSVYGGLATNEQYF.

The CDR3 sequence: CSAPLRTSGSYEQYF. CDR3 nucleotides: TGCAGTGCTCCACTTCGGACTAGCGGATCCTACGAGCAGTACTTC. The rearrangement uses TRBV20-1 and TRBJ2-7; 10 bases fit TRBD2. V was clipped by 5 bases and J by 1 base; unmatched bases: 8. CDR3 length: 15 amino acids. Germline V gene data show CDR1 as DFQATT and CDR2 as SNEGSKA (reference sequence).

V gene TRBV20-1 combines with J gene TRBJ2-7; 7 nucleotides line up with TRBD1. Germline values: CDR1 DFQATT, CDR2 SNEGSKA (reference sequence). The CDR3 totals 15 residues. Trimming at V came to 0 bases and at J to 3 bases, leaving 8 bases not matched to a gene. The CDR3 DNA reads as TGCAGTGCTAGAGATGGCAGGGGGATTTACTACGAGCAGTACTTC. Its translation is CSARDGRGIYYEQYF.

V gene TRBV15 combines with J gene TRBJ1-2; D ambiguous. Germline CDR1 reads LNHNV; CDR2 reads YYDKDF (reference sequence). There are 12 residues in the CDR3. V lost 3 bases, J lost 8 bases, and 10 bases lay in between. CDR3: CATSSASGGYTF. CDR3 coding DNA: TGTGCCACCAGCAGCGCCTCCGGGGGCTACACCTTC.

The rearrangement uses TRBV4-1 and TRBJ2-7; 7 positions match TRBD1. This CDR3 contains 16 residues. V shed 1 base, J shed 5 bases, and the junction held 11 bases outside the gene matches. In germline, CDR1 is MGHRA, CDR2 YSYEKL. The CDR3 is CASSQGSRGIRDEQYF. CDR3 nucleotide sequence: TGCGCCAGCAGCCAAGGGAGCAGGGGGATAAGGGACGAGCAGTACTTC.

This chain connects TRBV19 to TRBJ1-2, with D maybe TRBD1 (5 bases). This CDR3 is built from 12 residues. The V gene's germline CDR1 is LNHDA and CDR2 SQIVND (reference sequence). The V gene lost 1 base and the J gene lost 10 bases, with 10 bases spanning the gap. In DNA form, the CDR3 reads TGTGCCAGTAGTATAGCGCAGGGCACCTACACCTTC. This codes for CASSIAQGTYTF.

V gene TRBV6-2 or TRBV6-3 combines with J gene TRBJ2-1; no reliable D call. V shed 6 bases and J shed 6 bases, with 9 bases lying between them. CDR1 is MNHEY, CDR2 SVGEGT, per germline. The CDR3 spans 12 residues. This CDR3 is CASSRTGNEQFF. CDR3 nucleotide sequence: TGTGCCAGCAGCCGTACGGGCAATGAGCAGTTCTTC.

This chain connects TRBV9 to TRBJ2-1, with TRBD2 identical over 8 bases. V shed 4 bases and J 7 bases; nucleotides not matched to a gene: 10. The CDR3 covers 15 residues. CDR1 is SGDLS, CDR2 YYNGEE, per germline. This CDR3 is CASSFSGTRGNEQFF. The CDR3 DNA sequence: TGTGCCAGCAGCTTCTCCGGGACTAGGGGTAATGAGCAGTTCTTC. Looking up the rest from reference TRBV9 and TRBJ2-1 gives the full variable domain: DSGVTQTPKHLITATGQRVTLRCSPRSGDLSVYWYQQSLDQGLQFLIQYYNGEERAKGNILERFSAQQFPDLHSELNLSSLELGDSALYFCASSFSGTRGNEQFFGPGTRLTVL.

V usage is TRBV12-3 or TRBV12-4 and J usage is TRBJ1-5; D is perhaps TRBD1 (5 bases). V gave up 8 bases and J gave up 1 base, with 15 bases separating them. This CDR3 has 15 amino acids. CDR3 residues: CASSLWGGSNQPQHF. The CDR3 bases are TGTGCCAGCTCTCTTTGGGGGGGAAGCAATCAGCCCCAGCATTTT.

The V gene is TRBV20-1, the J gene TRBJ2-7; D gene uncertain. From germline, CDR1 is DFQATT and CDR2 SNEGSKA (reference sequence). The V end was cut by 0 bases, the J end by 2 bases, with 5 bases between. The CDR3 is made up of 12 amino acids. The CDR3 spells CSARDSTYEQYF. In nucleotides, the CDR3 is TGCAGTGCTAGAGACAGTACCTACGAGCAGTACTTC.

This chain joins TRBV21-1 and TRBJ2-5; the table's D call of TRBD2 was not tested on the DNA. TRBV21-1 has pseudogene status. The CDR3 contains 15 residues. The CDR3 loop reads CASRLADLYQETQYF. The CDR3 DNA follows: TGTGCCAGTCGACTAGCGGACCTGTACCAAGAGACCCAGTACTTC.